This T cell receptor beta chain comes out of a study of blood T cell repertoires in COVID-19. Turning to the study itself: Whether acute or convalescent, the COVID-19 samples came from the United States, Italy and Spain.

The germline gives CDR1 LGHDT, CDR2 YNNKEL (reference sequence). The CDR3 spans 24 residues. Germline trimming cut 0 bases from V and 8 bases from J; bases unmatched to any gene: 36. Sequencing was performed with immunoSEQ multiplex PCR; in TCRdb, only in-frame clones are kept and a portion is missing. The sample holds hundreds of thousands of clones, about 90% seen once. The chain couples TRBV3-1 (or the pseudogene TRBV3-2) to TRBJ1-2; TRBD1 aligns across 7 bases. Sequencing was carried out using peripheral blood. The source is a woman between 25 and 40 years old with COVID-19, enrolled during active disease. CDR3 residues: CASSQDSGTVFGSVVVKGHSGYTF. The CDR3 DNA sequence: TGTGCCAGCAGCCAAGATTCCGGGACAGTTTTTGGGTCGGTCGTGGTTAAGGGACATTCCGGCTACACCTTC.